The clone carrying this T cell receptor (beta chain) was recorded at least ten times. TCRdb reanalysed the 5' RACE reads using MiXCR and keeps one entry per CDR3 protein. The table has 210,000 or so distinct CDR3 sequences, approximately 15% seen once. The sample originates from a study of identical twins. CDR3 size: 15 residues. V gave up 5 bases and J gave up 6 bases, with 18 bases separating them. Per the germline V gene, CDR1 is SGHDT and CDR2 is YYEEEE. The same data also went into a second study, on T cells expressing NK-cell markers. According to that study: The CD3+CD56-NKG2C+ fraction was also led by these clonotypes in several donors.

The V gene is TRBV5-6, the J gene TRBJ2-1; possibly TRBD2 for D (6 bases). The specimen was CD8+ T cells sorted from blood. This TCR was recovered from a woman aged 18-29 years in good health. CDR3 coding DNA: TGTGCCAGCAGTCCGGGACTGGGGGAGATCAATGAGCAGTTCTTC. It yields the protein CASSPGLGEINEQFF.